Below, 30 T cell receptor beta chains from the same sample are listed, as sequenced in a study of cytomegalovirus exposure and HLA in healthy donors. Use of 60 Vbeta and 13 Jbeta primers characterized the PCR. Some clones are missing from TCRdb's copy, which holds only in-frame ones; the method was immunoSEQ multiplex PCR. Of 150,000 to 200,000 clones in the sample, over 75% were seen once. Sample: PBMCs. The receptors were sampled from a man in his forties or fifties in good health and CMV-seropositive.

CDR3 residues: CASTIGQNTGELFF. CDR3 nucleotides: TGTGCCAGCACCATTGGACAGAACACCGGGGAGCTGTTTTTT. The chain is built from TRBV6-5 and TRBJ2-2; the D gene is possibly TRBD1 (5 bases). V was pared by 7 bases and J by 1 base, with 10 bases between. The CDR3 is made up of 14 amino acids. The germline V gene encodes CDR1 MNHEY and CDR2 SVGAGI.

J is TRBJ2-1 and V is TRBV6-5; TRBD2 matches 12 bases. CDR1 and CDR2 (germline): MNHEY, SVGAGI. This CDR3 spans 16 amino acids. The V gene end was trimmed by 0 bases and the J gene end by 10 bases; junction bases not matched to a gene: 7. The CDR3 is CASSYSSGLAGGEQFF. The CDR3 DNA follows: TGTGCCAGCAGTTACTCGTCGGGACTAGCGGGCGGCGAGCAGTTCTTC.

The chain combines TRBV19 with TRBJ2-6; a weak D match, TRBD1 (5 bases). V was pared by 5 bases and J by 2 bases, with 7 bases between. This CDR3 comprises 14 residues. Germline V gives CDR1 LNHDA, CDR2 SQIVND (reference sequence). Written as DNA, the CDR3 is TGTGCCAGTAGTGACAGAACTGGGGCCAACGTCCTGACTTTC. The encoded protein is CASSDRTGANVLTF.

The rearrangement links TRBV2 to TRBJ1-6; D is unclear. The CDR3 has 18 amino acids. Germline V CDR1 and CDR2: SNHLY, FYNNEI. Trimming removed 2 bases from V and 1 base from J, with 15 bases in between. The CDR3 reads CASSERQDFWSYNSPLHF. DNA for the CDR3: TGTGCCAGCAGTGAACGGCAGGACTTCTGGTCCTATAATTCACCCCTCCACTTT.

J is TRBJ1-1 and V is TRBV28; D call uncertain. Trimming left V 7 bases short and J 5 bases short, with 8 bases between. The CDR3 loop spans 11 amino acids. Germline V gives CDR1 MDHEN, CDR2 SYDVKM. CDR3 DNA sequence: TGTGCCAGCACACTTCGGACTGAAGCTTTCTTT. Encoded protein: CASTLRTEAFF.

J is TRBJ2-1 and V is TRBV27; TRBD1 might be the D (5 bases). Trimming left V 3 bases short and J 5 bases short, with 8 bases between. The germline CDR1 and CDR2 sequences are MNHEY and SMNVEV (reference sequence). The CDR3 is 13 amino acids. CDR3 sequence reads: CASSLIRDNEQFF. The CDR3 bases are TGTGCCAGCAGTTTGATCAGGGACAATGAGCAGTTCTTC.

This chain joins TRBV28 and TRBJ1-5; no reliable D call. Germline CDR1 MDHEN, CDR2 SYDVKM. Trimming removed 6 bases from V and 4 bases from J, with 19 bases in between. The CDR3 extends over 16 amino acids. CDR3 DNA sequence: TGTGCCAGCAGAGCCTGGACTAAGGGAGGGAATCAGCCCCAGCATTTT. Its protein product is CASRAWTKGGNQPQHF.

The rearrangement uses TRBV28 and TRBJ1-4; no firm D call. Germline V gene data show CDR1 as MDHEN and CDR2 as SYDVKM. V shed 6 bases and J shed 5 bases, with 7 bases lying between them. The CDR3 totals 12 residues. CDR3 loop: CASSPRNEKLFF. The CDR3 coding sequence is TGTGCCAGCAGCCCCCGGAATGAAAAACTGTTTTTT.

The chain employs TRBV4-3 and TRBJ1-4; D not resolved. V gave up 0 bases and J gave up 4 bases, with 9 bases separating them. Germline V gene lookup returns CDR1 LGHNA and CDR2 YSLEER. The CDR3 totals 15 residues. As DNA, the CDR3 is TGCGCCAGCAGCCAAGACTCCGGGTTTAATGAAAAACTGTTTTTT. Protein product: CASSQDSGFNEKLFF.

This clone turned up a few times. CDR3 loop: CASSRDNLGEKLFF. As DNA, the CDR3 is TGTGCCAGCAGCAGGGACAACTTGGGGGAAAAACTGTTTTTT. The rearrangement uses TRBV9 and TRBJ1-4; D is possibly TRBD1 (6 bases). Per germline, CDR1 SGDLS and CDR2 YYNGEE. V was trimmed by 4 bases and J by 8 bases, leaving 15 bases between them. The CDR3 is 14 residues long.

The V gene is TRBV2, the J gene TRBJ2-5, with 8 bases matching TRBD1. CDR1 SNHLY and CDR2 FYNNEI come from the germline V gene. CDR3 length: 14 amino acids. The junction had 8 bases not matched to a gene; V was cut back by 6 bases and J by 5 bases. CDR3 bases: TGTGCCAGCAGCGACAGGGGTTTGGGTGAGACCCAGTACTTC. Translated: CASSDRGLGETQYF.

The genes are TRBV30 and TRBJ2-2, with 10 positions matching TRBD2. The CDR3 loop spans 15 amino acids. The germline CDR1 and CDR2 sequences are GTSNPN and SVGIG (reference sequence). Trimming removed 5 bases from V and 5 bases from J; junction bases left unmatched: 8. The DNA of the CDR3 is TGTGCCTGGTCTAGCGGGAGCCCCGGGACCGGGGAGCTGTTTTTT. This translates into CAWSSGSPGTGELFF.

This clone was recorded only once. V is TRBV18 and J is TRBJ2-2; 8 bases match TRBD1. CDR3 length: 19 residues. V was pared by 3 bases and J by 1 base, with 13 bases of the junction left unmatched. The germline gives CDR1 KGHSH, CDR2 LQKENI. CDR3 residues: CASSPDRGSAVWNTGELFF. The CDR3 DNA follows: TGTGCCAGCTCACCCGACAGGGGCAGTGCTGTTTGGAACACCGGGGAGCTGTTTTTT.

This clone was seen a single time. This rearrangement joins TRBV6-6 to TRBJ1-5, with 7 bases matching TRBD1. Germline trimming cut 2 bases from V and 5 bases from J; bases unmatched to any gene: 9. The CDR3 extends over 16 amino acids. CDR1 is MNHNY and CDR2 is SVGAGI in the germline V gene (reference sequence). The CDR3 nucleotides are TGTGCCAGCAGTTACCCGGAGTACAGGGGCGATCAGCCCCAGCATTTT. It encodes CASSYPEYRGDQPQHF.

V is TRBV7-6 and J is TRBJ2-2, with D tentatively TRBD2 (7 bases). The V and J ends lost 2 bases and 0 bases respectively, with 10 bases between them. The CDR3 contains 16 residues. Germline lookup yields CDR1 SGHVS and CDR2 FNYEAQ. CDR3 bases: TGTGCCAGCAGCTTACAAGGGGGGGCGAACACCGGGGAGCTGTTTTTT. Amino acid sequence: CASSLQGGANTGELFF.

In regard to this clone: Other DNA sequences in this sample translate to the same CDR3. V is TRBV5-1 and J is TRBJ2-7, with 10 bases aligning to TRBD1. The V segment lost 4 bases and the J segment 2 bases; nucleotides outside the gene matches: 3. Germline V lookup: CDR1 SGHRS, CDR2 YFSETQ. The CDR3 runs to 14 residues. The CDR3 DNA sequence: TGCGCCAGCAGCGGCGGACAGGGGGCCTACGAGCAGTACTTC. Its protein product is CASSGGQGAYEQYF.

This clone was counted between two and nine times. The chain joins TRBV6-7 to TRBJ1-2; 7 bases line up with TRBD1. TRBV6-7 is assigned to the ORF class and has an uncertain function. Losses at the gene ends were 5 bases for V and 8 bases for J; bases not matched to a gene: 5. This CDR3 has 12 residues. CDR3 sequence reads: CASSKGAIGYTF. The DNA for the CDR3 is TGTGCCAGCAGTAAGGGGGCGATCGGCTACACCTTC.

This sequence joins TRBV7-2 and TRBJ2-7, with 9 positions matching TRBD2. The junction had 5 bases not matched to a gene; V was cut back by 2 bases and J by 6 bases. Germline CDR1 and CDR2: SGHTA and FQGNSA. This CDR3 spans 14 amino acids. CDR3 protein: CASSLLAGLSEQYF. DNA of the CDR3: TGTGCCAGCAGCTTACTAGCGGGGCTGAGCGAGCAGTACTTC.

The rearrangement links TRBV7-8 to TRBJ2-7, with TRBD2 matching 9 bases. V was clipped by 6 bases and J by 6 bases; unmatched bases: 12. CDR3 length: 15 residues. Per germline, CDR1 SGHVS and CDR2 FQNEAQ. CDR3 bases: TGTGCCAGCAGTACGCGGGAGGGCCTATTCAGCGAGCAGTACTTC. It yields the protein CASSTREGLFSEQYF.

The V call is TRBV29-1, the J call TRBJ2-6; no definite D call. The CDR3 covers 14 residues. Per germline, CDR1 SQVTM and CDR2 ANQGSEA. V lost 7 bases to trimming and J lost 2 bases, with 12 bases between them. Here the CDR3 reads CSAITTPGANVLTF. CDR3 DNA sequence: TGCAGCGCAATTACTACTCCTGGGGCCAACGTCCTGACTTTC.

This clone was observed a handful of times. The V gene is TRBV6-5, the J gene TRBJ2-7; no firm D call. The germline V and J ends were trimmed by 8 bases and 1 base, with 12 bases remaining between them. The CDR3 consists of 13 residues. The V gene's germline CDR1 is MNHEY and CDR2 SVGAGI. The CDR3 DNA is TGTGCCAGCTCATCCGGAGTGTCCTACGAGCAGTACTTC. The encoded protein is CASSSGVSYEQYF.

This rearrangement joins TRBV5-4 to TRBJ2-5; 7 bases fit TRBD1. CDR3 length: 15 amino acids. Germline V CDR1 and CDR2: SGHNT, YYREEE (reference sequence). Trimming at V came to 0 bases and at J to 4 bases, leaving 6 bases not matched to a gene. The CDR3 DNA is TGTGCCAGCAGCTTGGCCGCGGCAGGGGGAGAGACCCAGTACTTC. It yields the protein CASSLAAAGGETQYF. The complete variable domain, with remaining parts taken from reference TRBV5-4 and TRBJ2-5, reads ETGVTQSPTHLIKTRGQQVTLRCSSQSGHNTVSWYQQALGQGPQFIFQYYREEENGRGNFPPRFSGLQFPNYSSELNVNALELDDSALYLCASSLAAAGGETQYFGPGTRLLVL.

V is TRBV4-1 and J is TRBJ1-5; D gene uncertain. CDR1 is MGHRA and CDR2 is YSYEKL in the germline V gene. This CDR3 has 15 amino acids. The V gene lost 3 bases and the J gene lost 0 bases, with 9 bases spanning the gap. As DNA, the CDR3 is TGCGCCAGCAGCCACTATTTCTATAGCAATCAGCCCCAGCATTTT. As protein: CASSHYFYSNQPQHF.

The count of this clone is one. The chain recombines TRBV6-1 with TRBJ1-5; the match to TRBD1 covers 9 bases. There are 15 residues in the CDR3. Germline CDR1 reads MNHNS; CDR2 reads SASEGT. V gave up 6 bases and J gave up 6 bases; unmatched junction bases: 9. The CDR3 protein is CASSIGQGFGQPQHF. DNA for the CDR3: TGTGCCAGCAGCATCGGACAGGGGTTTGGTCAGCCCCAGCATTTT.

The V gene is TRBV15, the J gene TRBJ1-1; a weak D match, TRBD1 (6 bases). Germline CDR1 reads LNHNV; CDR2 reads YYDKDF (reference sequence). The CDR3 loop spans 15 amino acids. Trimming removed 5 bases from V and 1 base from J, with 14 bases in between. In DNA, the CDR3 is TGTGCCACCAGCCCAGGGGTTCTACCGAACACTGAAGCTTTCTTT. Residues: CATSPGVLPNTEAFF. Looking up the rest from reference TRBV15 and TRBJ1-1 gives the full variable domain: DAMVIQNPRYQVTQFGKPVTLSCSQTLNHNVMYWYQQKSSQAPKLLFHYYDKDFNNEADTPDNFQSRRPNTSFCFLDIRSPGLGDTAMYLCATSPGVLPNTEAFFGQGTRLTVV.

The chain joins TRBV18 to TRBJ2-1; D unresolved. Trimming pared 3 bases from V and 5 bases from J, leaving 17 bases between. CDR1 and CDR2 from the germline V gene are KGHSH and LQKENI. The CDR3 has 16 amino acids. CDR3 nucleotides: TGTGCCAGCTCACCTAAGTTAGTTGTTCGCGACAATGAGCAGTTCTTC. Amino acid sequence: CASSPKLVVRDNEQFF.

In DNA form, the CDR3 reads TGCAGCTTCCGTGGGGACAGTAACTATGGCTACACCTTC. Its translation is CSFRGDSNYGYTF. V and J are TRBV29-1 and TRBJ1-2; 7 bases are shared with TRBD1. Trimming cost V 8 bases and J 1 base; bases outside gene matches: 7. There are 13 residues in the CDR3. CDR1 and CDR2 from the germline V gene are SQVTM and ANQGSEA.

This clone was detected a few times. The chain couples TRBV7-2 to TRBJ2-5; 7 bases are shared with TRBD2. V trimming: 1 base; J trimming: 7 bases; junction bases outside the gene matches: 6. The CDR3 length is 14 residues. Germline V lookup: CDR1 SGHTA, CDR2 FQGNSA. As DNA, the CDR3 is TGTGCCAGCAGCTTAGGACTAGCCAGCGGGACCCAGTACTTC. Its protein is CASSLGLASGTQYF. The full variable domain, its missing parts supplied by reference TRBV7-2 and TRBJ2-5, is GAGVSQSPSNKVTEKGKDVELRCDPISGHTALYWYRQSLGQGLEFLIYFQGNSAPDKSGLPSDRFSAERTGGSVSTLTIQRTQQEDSAVYLCASSLGLASGTQYFGPGTRLLVL.

This clone showed up just a few times. The chain has TRBV9 and TRBJ2-3, with TRBD1 matching over 8 bases. With V trimmed by 5 bases and J by 2 bases, 7 bases remained unmatched. This CDR3 comprises 15 residues. The germline gives CDR1 SGDLS, CDR2 YYNGEE. CDR3 coding DNA: TGTGCCAGCAGTCTCCGGGACAGGAACACAGATACGCAGTATTTT. Protein: CASSLRDRNTDTQYF.

The chain couples TRBV6-5 to TRBJ2-5; 10 bases map to TRBD1. The length of the CDR3 is 15 residues. The ends lost 2 bases at V and 4 bases at J; junction bases unmatched: 4. Looked up from germline, CDR1 is MNHEY and CDR2 is SVGAGI. The CDR3 DNA is TGTGCCAGCAGTTACGAAGGACAGGGGGTAGAGACCCAGTACTTC. Amino acids: CASSYEGQGVETQYF.